This TCR beta chain was recorded in a study of molecular identifiers for immune sequencing clone quantification. Findings and limits, study-wide: Investigators reportedly could detect spiked Jurkat TCR RNA from one cell among some 940,000 naive cells.

Concerning this clonotype itself: The antigen remains unidentified.

Isolation of naive CD8 T cells was achieved by sorting on a CD8+CD4-CCR7+CD45RA+ phenotype. Germline V gene sequence: CDR1 KGHSH, CDR2 LQKENI. Trimming cost V 0 bases and J 1 base, with 8 bases left between them. The CDR3 is 15 amino acids. A single record per CDR3 protein comes from TCRdb applying MiXCR to the PCR reads. The data contain around 470,000 distinct CDR3 sequences, around 21% of them seen just once; the ten biggest clones take up about 0.8%. The origin of this receptor is a human donor in good health. Some libraries in this study had Jurkat cell RNA spiked in. Sequenced sample: naive CD8+ T cells from blood, with Jurkat cell RNA spiked in. The sample's subset: FACS-sorted CD8+CD4-CCR7+CD45RA+ naive T cells. This chain connects TRBV18 to TRBJ2-3, with a tentative D call TRBD1 (6 bases). Here the CDR3 reads CASSPPRTGTDTQYF. Written as DNA, the CDR3 is TGTGCCAGCTCACCACCGAGGACAGGCACAGATACGCAGTATTTT.